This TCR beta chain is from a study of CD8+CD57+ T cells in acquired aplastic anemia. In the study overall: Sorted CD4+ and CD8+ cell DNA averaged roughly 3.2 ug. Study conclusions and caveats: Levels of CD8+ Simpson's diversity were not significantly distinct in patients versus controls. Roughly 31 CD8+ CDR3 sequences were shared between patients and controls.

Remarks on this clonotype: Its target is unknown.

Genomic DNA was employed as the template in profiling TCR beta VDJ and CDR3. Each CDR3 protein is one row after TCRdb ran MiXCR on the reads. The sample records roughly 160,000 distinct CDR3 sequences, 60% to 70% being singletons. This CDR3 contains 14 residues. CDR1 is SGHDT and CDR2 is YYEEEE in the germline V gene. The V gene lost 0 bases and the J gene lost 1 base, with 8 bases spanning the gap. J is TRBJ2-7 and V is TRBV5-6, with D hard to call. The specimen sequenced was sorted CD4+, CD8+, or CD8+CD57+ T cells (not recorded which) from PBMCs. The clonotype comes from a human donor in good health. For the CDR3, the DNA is TGTGCCAGCAGCTTGGCGCCCGTATCCTACGAGCAGTACTTC. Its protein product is CASSLAPVSYEQYF.